This TCR beta chain was captured by sequencing in a study of T cell responses to AZD1222 COVID-19 vaccine. Germline CDR1 is SGDLS and CDR2 is YYNGEE. Deletions cut 0 bases from V and 3 bases from J, with 7 bases between. The CDR3 consists of 14 residues. Study-level results: Most donors were white British and more were female, and clonal diversity was possibly underestimated. Spike-specific TCR depth and breadth grew after two AZD1222 doses. The repertoires were collected only after the peak T cell response. A reported finding is that nearly half of spike-specific TCRs target unmutated variant regions.

In regard to this clone: The antigen remains unidentified.

Repertoires were generated with immunoSEQ multiplex PCR, while TCRdb's copy carries only in-frame clones and drops some. The sample consists of roughly 160,000 clones, about 91% of them appearing once. Here the sequenced sample was peripheral blood, taken on day 0 of MenACWY control vaccination. The chain links TRBV9 to TRBJ1-3, with a tentative D call TRBD1 (5 bases). The sequence was collected from an adult in good health. In DNA, the CDR3 is TGTGCCAGCAGCGTAGGGGACGATGGAAACACCATATATTTT. Translated: CASSVGDDGNTIYF.